This T cell receptor beta chain derives from a study of tumor-infiltrating lymphocytes in primary liver carcinoma. Study summary: The tumors ranged from roughly 4 to 11 cm across and fell within stage T1-T3 N0M0.

Turning to this clonotype: Its specificity is not known. One end of the junction fails to match germline, which may point to a read error.

The germline gives CDR1 SGHRS, CDR2 YFSETQ. The CDR3 is 16 amino acids. With a constant-region primer, TCR beta cDNA was made from 500 ng of total RNA. Sequencing libraries for TCR beta derived from three nested multiplex PCR rounds that used slightly modified ARM-PCR. Investigators reported that the first two PCR rounds, at approximately 11 cycles each, used TRBV1-TRBV30 forward primers with a C-beta reverse primer. TCRdb reanalysed the multiplex PCR reads using MiXCR and keeps one entry per CDR3 protein. Among approximately 320,000 distinct CDR3 sequences listed, more than 55% were seen once. Germline DNA was also extracted, and blood RNA derived from unsorted whole blood. Broader study findings: Lesser overlap characterized tumor-adjacent and tumor-blood pairs relative to tumor region pairs.

The rearrangement links TRBV5-1 to TRBJ2-2; TRBD2 matches 11 bases. Sequencing input: peripheral blood. This TCR was sampled from a woman aged 25 to 45 with primary liver carcinoma and hepatitis B virus infection. CDR3 residues: CASSPRTSGLTGELFF. Here the CDR3 DNA reads TGCGCCAGCAGCCCACGGACTAGCGGGCTCACCGGGGAGCTGTTCTTT.